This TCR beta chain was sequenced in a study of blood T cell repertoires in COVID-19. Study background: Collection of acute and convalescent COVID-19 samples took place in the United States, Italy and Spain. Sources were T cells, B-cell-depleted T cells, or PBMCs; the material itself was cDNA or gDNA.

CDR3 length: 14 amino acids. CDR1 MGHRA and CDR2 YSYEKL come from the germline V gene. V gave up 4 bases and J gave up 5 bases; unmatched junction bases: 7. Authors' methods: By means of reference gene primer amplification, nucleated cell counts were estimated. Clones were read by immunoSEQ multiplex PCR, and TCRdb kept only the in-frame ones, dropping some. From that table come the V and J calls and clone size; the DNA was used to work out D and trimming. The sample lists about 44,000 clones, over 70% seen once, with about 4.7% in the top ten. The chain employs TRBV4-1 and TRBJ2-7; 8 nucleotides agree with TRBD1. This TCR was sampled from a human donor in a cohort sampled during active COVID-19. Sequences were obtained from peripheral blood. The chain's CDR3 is CASSLGQGVNEQYF. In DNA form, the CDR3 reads TGCGCCAGCAGCCTCGGACAGGGTGTGAACGAGCAGTACTTC.